This T cell receptor (beta chain) emerged from a study of T cell responses to AZD1222 COVID-19 vaccine. Study-wide results and limits: The study identified only six AZD1222 recipients as seropositive at baseline. Receipt of two AZD1222 doses was followed by a rise in Spike-specific TCR breadth and depth. Spike-wide vaccine-associated CD4 TCRs dominated at 160-218 and 743-854. There were mostly white British donors and more females than males, and clonal diversity was possibly underestimated.

Germline values: CDR1 ENHRY, CDR2 SYGVKD. CDR3 length: 17 residues. V lost 5 bases to trimming and J lost 5 bases, with 24 bases between them. Here immunoSEQ multiplex PCR was the method, and the copy in TCRdb shows in-frame clones only, minus some. Seen here are 110,000 or so clones, 88% observed once, and the top ten hold around a tenth. Regarding this clone: Its specificity is unknown.

Sequenced here: peripheral blood, sampled on day 0 of AZD1222 vaccination. J is TRBJ1-1 and V is TRBV10-3; no reliable D call. The sequence derives from an adult in good health. The CDR3 bases are TGTGCCATCAGTTCTGGGGTGTCAGGTAATTGGGAAACTGAAGCTTTCTTT. Amino acids: CAISSGVSGNWETEAFF.